This TCR beta chain was sequenced in a study of OX40 agonist ivuxolimab in advanced cancers. The CDR3 runs to 13 residues. The V gene's germline CDR1 is GTSNPN and CDR2 SVGIG (reference sequence). V was cut by 3 bases and J by 5 bases, with 14 bases left in between. Sequencing was performed with immunoSEQ multiplex PCR; in TCRdb, only in-frame clones are kept and a portion is missing. The data hold tens of thousands of clones, with 80% to 90% observed a single time. Sequenced here: CD4+ or CD8+ T cells sorted from blood, sampled in a trial of the OX40 agonist ivuxolimab. This chain connects TRBV30 to TRBJ2-7; D unclear. The sequence derives from an adult with an advanced solid tumor such as melanoma, head and neck, liver or kidney cancer. The CDR3 sequence: CAWSADKAHEQYF. CDR3 DNA sequence: TGTGCCTGGAGCGCAGACAAGGCACACGAGCAGTACTTC. Drawing the rest from reference TRBV30 and TRBJ2-7, the complete variable domain is SQTIHQWPATLVQPVGSPLSLECTVEGTSNPNLYWYRQAAGRGLQLLFYSVGIGQISSEVPQNLSASRPQDRQFILSSKKLLLSDSGFYLCAWSADKAHEQYFGPGTRLTVT.